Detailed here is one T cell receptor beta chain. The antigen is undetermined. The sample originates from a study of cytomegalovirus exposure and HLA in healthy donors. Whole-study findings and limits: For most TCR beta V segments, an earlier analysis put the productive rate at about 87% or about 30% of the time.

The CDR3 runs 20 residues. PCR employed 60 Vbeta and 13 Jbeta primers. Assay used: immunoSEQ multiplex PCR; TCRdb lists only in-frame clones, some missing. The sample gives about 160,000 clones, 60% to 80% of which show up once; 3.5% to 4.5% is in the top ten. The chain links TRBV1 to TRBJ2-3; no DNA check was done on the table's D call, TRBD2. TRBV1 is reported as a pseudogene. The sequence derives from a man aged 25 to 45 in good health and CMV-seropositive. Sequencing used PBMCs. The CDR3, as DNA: TGCACCAGCAGCCAAGGAGGCCTAGCGGGGGGAAATGACGACACAGATACGCAGTATTTT. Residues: CTSSQGGLAGGNDDTDTQYF.